This T cell receptor (beta chain) was identified in a study of T cells in Graves' hyperthyroidism and ophthalmopathy. About the study: Peripheral blood was secured at the point of initial diagnosis, before any treatment.

The germline V gene encodes CDR1 SGHTS and CDR2 YDEGEE. The J segment lost 3 bases and the V segment lost 5 bases, leaving 8 bases of the junction unmatched. The CDR3 totals 15 residues. To note about this clonotype: Antigen unknown.

General study points: Ophthalmopathy prediction by the model preceded onset by a median about 6 months.

Authors of the study amplified TCR beta CDR3 regions from RNA transcripts. When the TCR CDR3 underwent first-round RT-PCR, the HTBI primer set was used. TCRdb redid the calling of the multiplex PCR reads with MiXCR, one entry per CDR3 protein. The table shows roughly 660,000 distinct CDR3 sequences, with about 18% occurring only once. Pregnant or lactating patients were excluded, as were those with uncontrolled infection or other autoimmune disease. Each diagnosis drew on symptoms, thyroxine, TRAb, thyroid ultrasound and orbital computed tomography findings. Sequencing was performed on blood. The chain couples TRBV5-8 to TRBJ2-3; TRBD1 matches 8 bases. The TCR originated in a man aged 45-60 years with Graves' hyperthyroidism. The CDR3 spells CASRTGEDLTDTQYF. For the CDR3, the DNA is TGTGCCAGCAGGACAGGGGAAGATCTGACAGATACGCAGTATTTT.